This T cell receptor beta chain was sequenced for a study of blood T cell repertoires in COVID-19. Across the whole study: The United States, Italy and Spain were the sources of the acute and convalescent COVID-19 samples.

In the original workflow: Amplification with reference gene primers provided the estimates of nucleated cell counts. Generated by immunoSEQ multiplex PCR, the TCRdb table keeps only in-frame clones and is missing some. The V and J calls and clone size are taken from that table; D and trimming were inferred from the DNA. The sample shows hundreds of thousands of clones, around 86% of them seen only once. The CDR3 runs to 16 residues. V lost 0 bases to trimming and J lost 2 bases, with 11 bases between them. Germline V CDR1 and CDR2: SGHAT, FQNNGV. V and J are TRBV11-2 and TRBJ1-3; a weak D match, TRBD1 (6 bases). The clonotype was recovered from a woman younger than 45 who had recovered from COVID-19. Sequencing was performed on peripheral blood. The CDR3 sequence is CASSLDLGGPGNTIYF. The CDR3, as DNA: TGTGCCAGCAGCTTAGATCTAGGGGGTCCTGGAAACACCATATATTTT.